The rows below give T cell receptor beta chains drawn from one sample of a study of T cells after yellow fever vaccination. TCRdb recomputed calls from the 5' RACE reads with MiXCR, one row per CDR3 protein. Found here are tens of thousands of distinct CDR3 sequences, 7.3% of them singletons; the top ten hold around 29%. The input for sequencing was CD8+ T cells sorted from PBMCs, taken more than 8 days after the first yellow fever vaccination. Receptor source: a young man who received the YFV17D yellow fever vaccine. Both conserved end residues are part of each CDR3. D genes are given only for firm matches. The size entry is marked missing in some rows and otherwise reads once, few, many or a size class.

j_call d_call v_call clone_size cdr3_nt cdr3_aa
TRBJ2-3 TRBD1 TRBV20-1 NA TGCAGTGCCCGTGGACAGGGGCGGGGGGATACGCAGTATTTT CSARGQGRGDTQYF
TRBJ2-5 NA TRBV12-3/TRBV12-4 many TGTGCCAGCAGTTTCCGGCACGGAGAGACCCAGTACTTC CASSFRHGETQYF
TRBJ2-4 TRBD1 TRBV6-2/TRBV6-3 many TGTGCCAGCAGGAGGGTGAGGACAGGGCATTTGGGGAACATTCAGTACTTC CASRRVRTGHLGNIQYF
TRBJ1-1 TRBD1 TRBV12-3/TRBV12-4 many TGTGCCAGCAGTACCACCGGGACAGGGCTCACTGAAGCTTTCTTT CASSTTGTGLTEAFF
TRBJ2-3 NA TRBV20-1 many TGCAGTGCTAGTTGGCTAGCGAGTTCCACAGATACGCAGTATTTT CSASWLASSTDTQYF
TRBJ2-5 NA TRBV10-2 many TGCGCCAGCAGTCCCCCTGTCGGGAAGGAGACCCAGTACTTC CASSPPVGKETQYF
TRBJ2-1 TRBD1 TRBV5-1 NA TGCGCCAGCAGCCTGGACAGGGGGGTTTACAATGAGCAGTTCTTC CASSLDRGVYNEQFF
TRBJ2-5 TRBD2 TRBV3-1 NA TGTGCCAGCAGCCAACGGACTAGCGGGGCGAGCCAAGAGACCCAGTACTTC CASSQRTSGASQETQYF
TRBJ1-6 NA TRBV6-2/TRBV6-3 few TGTGCCAGCAGTCCAGAAAATTCACCCCTCCACTTT CASSPENSPLHF
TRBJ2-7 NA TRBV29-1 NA TGCAGCGTTGGCGGAGGGGGTTCCTACGAGCAGTACTTC CSVGGGGSYEQYF
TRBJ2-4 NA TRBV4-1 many TGCGCCAGCAGCCAACAAGCCAAAAACATTCAGTACTTC CASSQQAKNIQYF
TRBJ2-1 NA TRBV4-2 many TGTGCCAGCAGCCAAGGGGCGGGGCCCCCCTACAATGAGCAGTTCTTC CASSQGAGPPYNEQFF
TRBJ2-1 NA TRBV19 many TGTGCCAGTAGTGCGACCTCAAGCTCCTACAATGAGCAGTTCTTC CASSATSSSYNEQFF
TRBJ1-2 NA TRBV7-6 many TGTGCCAGCAGCCCCGGGGCTAGACTTGGTGGCTACACCTTC CASSPGARLGGYTF
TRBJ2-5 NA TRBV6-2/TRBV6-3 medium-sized TGTGCCAGCAGTTACGGGGGCTTTCAAGAGACCCAGTACTTC CASSYGGFQETQYF
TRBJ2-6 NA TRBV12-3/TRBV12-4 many TGTGCCAGCAGTGTAACCGCTGGGGCCAACGTCCTGACTTTC CASSVTAGANVLTF
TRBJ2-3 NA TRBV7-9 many TGTGCCAGCAGCTTCAGGACCCGCGGCATGGATACGCAGTATTTT CASSFRTRGMDTQYF
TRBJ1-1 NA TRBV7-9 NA TGTGCCAGCAGCTTAGATGCGTTTGACGGAAGGGCTTTCTTT CASSLDAFDGRAFF
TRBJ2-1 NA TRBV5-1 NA TGCGCCAGCAGCTTGGATGGCAATGTGCAGTTCTTC CASSLDGNVQFF
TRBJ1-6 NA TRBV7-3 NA TGTGCCAGCACCCCTACCCGGGGGGCTGCATCCTATAATTCACCCCTCCACTTT CASTPTRGAASYNSPLHF
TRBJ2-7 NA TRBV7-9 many TGTGCCAGCAGCTTAGCGGGTCAGAGGGCCACCTACGAGCAGTACTTC CASSLAGQRATYEQYF
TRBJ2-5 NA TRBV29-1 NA TGCAGCCTTGAAGATAACGGTGAGACCCAGTACTTC CSLEDNGETQYF
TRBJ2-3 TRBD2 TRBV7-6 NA TGTGCCAGCAGCTTTAATAGCGGGGGCATCACAGATACGCAGTATTTT CASSFNSGGITDTQYF
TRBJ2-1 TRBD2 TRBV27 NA TGTGCCAGCAGTTTTAGCGGGGGGCTCGGTGAGCAGTTCTTC CASSFSGGLGEQFF
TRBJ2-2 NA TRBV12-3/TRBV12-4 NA TGTGCCAGCAGTTGGACGTCCGGGGCCGGGGAGCTGATTTTT CASSWTSGAGELIF
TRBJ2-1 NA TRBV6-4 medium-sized TGTGCCAGCAGTCTTACCGGGACCAACAATGAGCAGTTCTTC CASSLTGTNNEQFF
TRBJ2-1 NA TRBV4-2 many TGTGCCAGCAGCCAAGCGGCGATACAAGGTGAGCAGTTCTTC CASSQAAIQGEQFF
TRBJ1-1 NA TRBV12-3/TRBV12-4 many TGTGCCAGCAGTTGGTCAGGAGACCTCACTGAAGCTTTCTTT CASSWSGDLTEAFF
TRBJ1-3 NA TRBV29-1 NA TGCAGCGTTGCTCAGCCTATTGGGAACACCATATATTTT CSVAQPIGNTIYF
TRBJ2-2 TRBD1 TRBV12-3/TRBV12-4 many TGTGCCATCCTCGGGACAGGGGGCGCTAGGGACACCGGGGAGCTGTTTTTT CAILGTGGARDTGELFF
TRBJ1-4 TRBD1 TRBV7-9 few TGTGCCAGCAGCACCACTTACCCGACAGGGGTTCGTGAAAAACTGTTTTTT CASSTTYPTGVREKLFF
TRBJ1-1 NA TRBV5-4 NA TGTGCCAGCAGCTTAAAAGGGGCGAACACTGAAGCTTTCTTT CASSLKGANTEAFF
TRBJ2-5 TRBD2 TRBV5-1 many TGCGCCAGCAGCTTCGGACTAGCGGGGGAAGAGACCCAGTACTTC CASSFGLAGEETQYF
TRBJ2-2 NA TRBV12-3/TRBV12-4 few TGTGCCAGCAGTTTAGGGCTCCCTCCAGGGGAGCTGTTTTTT CASSLGLPPGELFF
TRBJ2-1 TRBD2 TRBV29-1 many TGCAGCGTTGAAGCTATCCTAGCGGACAATGAGCAGTTCTTC CSVEAILADNEQFF
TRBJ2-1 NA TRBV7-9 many TGTGCCAGCAGCTTAGAGGCTAGCGTGGAGCAGTTCTTC CASSLEASVEQFF
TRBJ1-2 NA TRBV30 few TGTGCCTGGACACAGGGCTATGGCTACACCTTC CAWTQGYGYTF
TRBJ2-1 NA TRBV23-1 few TGCGCCAGCACCCGGGATGAGCAGTTCTTC CASTRDEQFF
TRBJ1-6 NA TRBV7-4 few TGTGCCAGCAGCCGTATATATAATTCACCCCTCCACTTT CASSRIYNSPLHF
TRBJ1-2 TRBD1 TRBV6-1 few TGTGCCAGCAGAACCTGGACAGGAATCTATGGCTACACCTTC CASRTWTGIYGYTF
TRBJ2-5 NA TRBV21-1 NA TGTGCCAGCAGCCCTCTGGGAGGGACAGGAGACCAAGAGACCCAGTACTTC CASSPLGGTGDQETQYF
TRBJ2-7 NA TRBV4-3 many TGCGCCAGCAGCCCCCAGCGAGGAGGCTACGAGCAGTACTTC CASSPQRGGYEQYF
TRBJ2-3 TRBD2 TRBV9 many TGTGCCAGCAGCGTAGAGGGAGGGCCTAGCACAGATACGCAGTATTTT CASSVEGGPSTDTQYF
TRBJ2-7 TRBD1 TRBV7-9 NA TGTGCCAGCAGCCGCCGGGACAGACCTACCTACGAGCAGTACTTC CASSRRDRPTYEQYF
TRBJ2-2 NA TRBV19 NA TGTGCCAGCGCCATCAGCCCGACGAACACCGGGGAGCTGTTTTTT CASAISPTNTGELFF